Here is one T cell receptor (beta chain) with its context. The data originate from a study of blood T cell repertoires in COVID-19. In the original workflow: Amplification of reference gene primers provided the estimated nucleated cell counts. Clones were read by immunoSEQ multiplex PCR, and TCRdb kept only the in-frame ones, dropping some. The V and J calls and clone size are taken from that table; D and trimming were inferred from the DNA. The sample lists 150,000 to 200,000 clones; more than 80% were seen once. The V segment lost 4 bases and the J segment 6 bases; nucleotides outside the gene matches: 7. The CDR3 contains 14 residues. Looked up from germline, CDR1 is SGDLS and CDR2 is YYNGEE.

The TCR originated in a human donor in a cohort sampled during active COVID-19. The specimen sequenced was peripheral blood. This chain uses TRBV9 with TRBJ2-7; TRBD1 matches 10 bases. The CDR3 DNA sequence: TGTGCCAGCAGCTCACGACAGGGGGCAAGCGAGCAGTACTTC. Encoded protein: CASSSRQGASEQYF.